This T cell receptor beta chain was sequenced during a study of TIL therapy for anti-PD-1-resistant metastatic lung cancer. Study background: Most patients had lung adenocarcinoma; a handful of tumors were EGFR-mutant, two ALK-rearranged; half smoked currently or formerly.

Study-level points and caveats: TIL clonotype persistence in blood showed no apparent association with response. The cohort had more treatment-naive, never-smoker and oncogene-addicted patients than typical.

This was the immunoSEQ v3 assay. Data came from immunoSEQ multiplex PCR; TCRdb stores just in-frame clones and leaves some out. The table records about 17,000 clones, 83% of them present only once. In the case of this clone: Its antigen is unknown.

Germline lookup yields CDR1 MDHEN and CDR2 SYDVKM. The CDR3 contains 17 residues. V shed 6 bases and J 8 bases; nucleotides not matched to a gene: 15. As to time point: pre-treatment sample, taken before nivolumab and TIL therapy. Adults with stage 4 NSCLC were enrolled in a phase I trial. This chain connects TRBV28 to TRBJ2-1; 11 nucleotides align to TRBD1. The sequence derives from a person between 30 and 80 years old with non-small cell lung cancer. This material consisted of blood, taken at baseline. The CDR3 DNA is TGTGCCAGCAGATACCCCCGGGACAGGGGGACAAGTGATGAGCAGTTCTTC. Encoded protein: CASRYPRDRGTSDEQFF.